This record concerns one TCR beta chain sequence. Sequenced by immunoSEQ multiplex PCR; TCRdb stores in-frame clones only, minus some. Among about 63,000 clones, almost 85% were seen once, and the ten largest hold 4.5% to 6%. The data were taken from a study of control samples from healthy donors and cancer patients. The CDR3 length is 11 residues. Trimming removed 3 bases from V and 7 bases from J, with 4 bases in between. Germline assignment: CDR1 LGHDT and CDR2 YNNKEL (reference sequence). The source of this sequence is a man aged 40-49 years in good health. Input material: blood. The gene calls are TRBV3-1 (or the pseudogene TRBV3-2) and TRBJ2-1; D remains ambiguous. CDR3 bases: TGTGCCAGCAGCCAGAGGAATGAGCAGTTCTTC. It is translated as CASSQRNEQFF.